This TCR beta chain was identified during a study of blood T cell repertoires in COVID-19. Study-wide background: Specimens from acute and convalescent COVID-19 originated in the United States, Italy and Spain. PBMCs, B-cell-depleted T cells, or T cells provided the cDNA or gDNA that made up the material.

The germline gives CDR1 SGHNT, CDR2 YYREEE (reference sequence). V lost 4 bases to trimming and J lost 4 bases; unmatched junction nucleotides: 4. CDR3 size: 15 residues. The method was immunoSEQ multiplex PCR; TCRdb's version includes in-frame clones alone and lacks a portion of them. The table records approximately 94,000 clones, more than 85% of them present only once. The origin of this receptor is a man aged 25-45 years in a cohort sampled during active COVID-19. Sequencing input: peripheral blood. V is TRBV5-4 and J is TRBJ2-1, with 11 positions matching TRBD1. As DNA, the CDR3 is TGTGCCAGCAGCGTGGACAGGGGGCGTTACAATGAGCAGTTCTTC. Translation: CASSVDRGRYNEQFF.